The rows below give T cell receptor beta chains drawn from one sample of a study of human T cells and chemical hapten exposure. TCRdb reprocessed the RACE reads via MiXCR and lists one record per CDR3 protein. The repertoire includes tens of thousands of distinct CDR3 sequences, 14% of them detected once, and 3.5% to 6% sits in the top ten. The specimen was whole blood, collected in connection with sensitization to the hapten diphenylcyclopropenone (DPC). Every receptor here comes from a woman aged 50 to 60 with alopecia areata. Some clones in this sample may be carry-over from other donors' samples. Each CDR3 is given with its conserved first and last residue. The D gene is left open where the match is weak. Not every row has a clone size; where given, it reads once, few, many or a size class.

V gene: TRBV30; clone size: .; D gene: .; J gene: TRBJ2-7; CDR3 protein: CAWSDQYEQYF; CDR3 DNA: TGTGCCTGGAGTGACCAGTACGAGCAGTACTTC
V gene: TRBV5-1; clone size: .; D gene: .; J gene: TRBJ1-3; CDR3 protein: CASSLYGTPERPGNTIYF; CDR3 DNA: TGCGCCAGCAGCTTGTACGGCACCCCAGAGAGGCCTGGAAACACCATATATTTT
V gene: TRBV10-2; clone size: many; D gene: .; J gene: TRBJ2-3; CDR3 protein: CASTGLKSDTQYF; CDR3 DNA: TGCGCCAGCACGGGACTCAAATCCGATACGCAGTATTTT
V gene: TRBV29-1; clone size: .; D gene: TRBD2; J gene: TRBJ2-1; CDR3 protein: CSVKGLALDEQFF; CDR3 DNA: TGCAGCGTGAAAGGACTAGCGCTCGATGAGCAGTTCTTC
V gene: TRBV20-1; clone size: .; D gene: .; J gene: TRBJ2-3; CDR3 protein: CSVRSTDTQYF; CDR3 DNA: TGCAGTGTCAGGAGCACAGATACGCAGTATTTT
V gene: TRBV29-1; clone size: many; D gene: .; J gene: TRBJ2-5; CDR3 protein: CSVAEQETQYF; CDR3 DNA: TGCAGCGTTGCTGAGCAAGAGACCCAGTACTTC
V gene: TRBV4-3; clone size: few; D gene: TRBD2; J gene: TRBJ2-3; CDR3 protein: CASSQDRVTSGADTQYF; CDR3 DNA: TGCGCCAGCAGCCAAGATCGTGTGACTAGCGGGGCGGATACGCAGTATTTT
V gene: TRBV3-1; clone size: few; D gene: .; J gene: TRBJ1-1; CDR3 protein: CASSQVKSDTEAFF; CDR3 DNA: TGTGCCAGCAGCCAAGTCAAGAGTGACACTGAAGCTTTCTTT
V gene: TRBV21-1; clone size: .; D gene: .; J gene: TRBJ1-2; CDR3 protein: CASSGQGANYGYTF; CDR3 DNA: TGTGCCAGCAGCGGACAGGGTGCTAACTATGGCTACACCTTC
V gene: TRBV29-1; clone size: few; D gene: .; J gene: TRBJ1-1; CDR3 protein: CSVTGTMNTEAFF; CDR3 DNA: TGCAGCGTGACAGGTACCATGAACACTGAAGCTTTCTTT
V gene: TRBV20-1; clone size: few; D gene: .; J gene: TRBJ2-1; CDR3 protein: CSASGSNEQFF; CDR3 DNA: TGCAGTGCTAGCGGGAGTAATGAGCAGTTCTTC
V gene: TRBV11-2; clone size: .; D gene: .; J gene: TRBJ2-1; CDR3 protein: CASSLGQWNEQFF; CDR3 DNA: TGTGCCAGCAGCTTAGGCCAGTGGAATGAGCAGTTCTTC
V gene: TRBV12-3/TRBV12-4; clone size: many; D gene: .; J gene: TRBJ1-1; CDR3 protein: CASSLWGVNTEAFF; CDR3 DNA: TGTGCCAGCAGTTTATGGGGGGTGAACACTGAAGCTTTCTTT
V gene: TRBV12-3/TRBV12-4; clone size: .; D gene: .; J gene: TRBJ2-2; CDR3 protein: CANTPGVRTGELFF; CDR3 DNA: TGTGCCAACACCCCGGGGGTCCGGACCGGGGAGCTGTTTTTT
V gene: TRBV28; clone size: .; D gene: TRBD1; J gene: TRBJ1-1; CDR3 protein: CASSSPMIEGAPAFF; CDR3 DNA: TGTGCCAGCAGTTCCCCGATGATAGAGGGGGCGCCTGCTTTCTTT
V gene: TRBV29-1; clone size: .; D gene: TRBD2; J gene: TRBJ2-3; CDR3 protein: CSAGLAGVADTQYF; CDR3 DNA: TGCAGCGCCGGACTAGCGGGAGTTGCAGATACGCAGTATTTT
V gene: TRBV7-6; clone size: many; D gene: .; J gene: TRBJ2-5; CDR3 protein: CASSLVREAETQYF; CDR3 DNA: TGTGCCAGCAGCTTAGTACGCGAGGCAGAGACCCAGTACTTC
V gene: TRBV7-2; clone size: few; D gene: .; J gene: TRBJ2-3; CDR3 protein: CASSLAGGWADTQYF; CDR3 DNA: TGTGCCAGCAGCTTAGCGGGAGGCTGGGCAGATACGCAGTATTTT
V gene: TRBV18; clone size: .; D gene: .; J gene: TRBJ1-5; CDR3 protein: CASSPGEDQPQHF; CDR3 DNA: TGTGCCAGCTCACCGGGGGAGGATCAGCCCCAGCATTTT
V gene: TRBV5-1; clone size: few; D gene: TRBD2; J gene: TRBJ2-5; CDR3 protein: CASSYTAGGDATQYF; CDR3 DNA: TGCGCCAGCTCCTATACGGCGGGAGGGGATGCGACCCAGTACTTC
V gene: TRBV4-3; clone size: few; D gene: .; J gene: TRBJ2-7; CDR3 protein: CASSQDLHRYEQYF; CDR3 DNA: TGCGCCAGCAGCCAAGATTTGCATCGCTACGAGCAGTACTTC
V gene: TRBV12-3/TRBV12-4; clone size: few; D gene: .; J gene: TRBJ1-5; CDR3 protein: CASSLTQADQPQHF; CDR3 DNA: TGTGCCAGCAGTTTAACGCAGGCCGATCAGCCCCAGCATTTT
V gene: TRBV27; clone size: .; D gene: .; J gene: TRBJ2-1; CDR3 protein: CASSLGGAMVDEQFF; CDR3 DNA: TGTGCCAGCAGTTTGGGGGGTGCCATGGTAGATGAGCAGTTCTTC
V gene: TRBV18; clone size: .; D gene: TRBD2; J gene: TRBJ2-5; CDR3 protein: CASSPDNAGGLTQYF; CDR3 DNA: TGTGCCAGCTCACCGGATAACGCGGGAGGACTGACCCAGTACTTC
V gene: TRBV5-6; clone size: .; D gene: TRBD1; J gene: TRBJ1-5; CDR3 protein: CASSASGQGGDNQPQHF; CDR3 DNA: TGTGCCAGCAGCGCATCAGGACAGGGGGGAGACAATCAGCCCCAGCATTTT
V gene: TRBV12-3/TRBV12-4; clone size: .; D gene: TRBD1; J gene: TRBJ1-5; CDR3 protein: CASSHRGGGNQPQHF; CDR3 DNA: TGTGCCAGCAGCCACAGGGGAGGTGGCAATCAGCCCCAGCATTTT
V gene: TRBV29-1; clone size: many; D gene: .; J gene: TRBJ2-1; CDR3 protein: CSGDRANEQFF; CDR3 DNA: TGCAGCGGCGACCGTGCTAATGAGCAGTTCTTC
V gene: TRBV18; clone size: few; D gene: .; J gene: TRBJ1-1; CDR3 protein: CASSPLQGLGDTEAFF; CDR3 DNA: TGTGCCAGCTCACCCCTCCAGGGGCTAGGGGACACTGAAGCTTTCTTT
V gene: TRBV30; clone size: .; D gene: .; J gene: TRBJ2-3; CDR3 protein: CAWSLSDTQYF; CDR3 DNA: TGTGCCTGGAGCTTATCGGATACGCAGTATTTT
V gene: TRBV9; clone size: few; D gene: TRBD2; J gene: TRBJ2-2; CDR3 protein: CASSVSSGRTTGELFF; CDR3 DNA: TGTGCCAGCAGCGTAAGTAGCGGGAGGACCACCGGGGAGCTGTTTTTT
V gene: TRBV7-2; clone size: .; D gene: TRBD2; J gene: TRBJ2-2; CDR3 protein: CASSLVAGGSTGELFF; CDR3 DNA: TGTGCCAGCAGCTTAGTGGCGGGAGGGAGCACCGGGGAGCTGTTTTTT
V gene: TRBV2; clone size: .; D gene: TRBD1; J gene: TRBJ2-3; CDR3 protein: CASRDKKDRGRADTQYF; CDR3 DNA: TGTGCCAGCAGGGACAAGAAGGACAGGGGGCGAGCAGATACGCAGTATTTT
V gene: TRBV3-1; clone size: many; D gene: .; J gene: TRBJ2-5; CDR3 protein: CASSQDEVLGGEYF; CDR3 DNA: TGTGCCAGCAGCCAAGATGAGGTGCTCGGGGGCGAGTACTTC
V gene: TRBV25-1; clone size: .; D gene: TRBD1; J gene: TRBJ1-3; CDR3 protein: CASNDREAGNTIYF; CDR3 DNA: TGTGCCAGCAACGACAGGGAAGCTGGAAACACCATATATTTT
V gene: TRBV27; clone size: few; D gene: TRBD2; J gene: TRBJ2-2; CDR3 protein: CASSLRSPSGRAPGGELFF; CDR3 DNA: TGTGCCAGCAGCCTGCGGTCTCCTAGCGGGAGGGCTCCTGGCGGGGAGCTGTTTTTT
V gene: TRBV5-1; clone size: .; D gene: .; J gene: TRBJ2-5; CDR3 protein: CASSLTGGRETQYF; CDR3 DNA: TGCGCCAGCAGCTTAACCGGGGGCCGTGAGACCCAGTACTTC